This TCR beta chain was identified during a study of cytomegalovirus exposure and HLA in healthy donors (dated by TCRdb to the late 2010s). Regarding the research as a whole: An earlier analysis of roughly 610 of the donors reported approximately 260 Gb of sequence data and 95 million to 140 million unique TCR beta sequences obtained from approximately 180 million T cells. An early release covering roughly 640 HLA-typed donors comprised about 320 gigabases of sequencing data and tens of millions of unique TCR sequences. Of the roughly 390 genotyped donors, approximately 80% were placed in the genetic ancestry cluster associated with self-reported Caucasian donors. The study aimed to test whether signatures of past pathogen exposure could be identified by cataloging public T cell receptors. The study profiled the T cell repertoires of 666 subjects by immunosequencing and related them to cytomegalovirus serostatus. In addition to the first cohort of 666 subjects, a separate validation cohort of approximately 110 different subjects was used. The study combined high-throughput TCR immunosequencing, statistical association of individual TCRs with disease status, and machine learning to predict cytomegalovirus infection status. To study patterns of TCR occurrence, a later analysis re-analyzed previously published TCR beta repertoires from 550 to 800 donors and added high-resolution HLA genotyping. In the later analysis, no new phenotypic data were used to find candidate immune exposures; instead, reliance was placed on TCR beta sequences and their occurrence across donors. An earlier analysis of fewer than 750 of the donors used high-throughput TCR beta sequencing to judge whether each TCR beta V gene segment behaved as functional or pseudogenic. Donor age, sex, ethnicity and CMV serostatus were compiled alongside the repertoire data. A later genetic analysis used genome-wide SNP genotypes for about 60% of the roughly 670 donors, treating that subset as a discovery cohort. Every discovery cohort repertoire had been produced on one sequencing platform. Both class I and class II loci were covered by HLA typing, at four-digit resolution. The number of typed donors differed by locus: about 629-640 for A, B, C, DRB1 and DQB1; about 520 for DQA1; some 610 for DPA1; and roughly 490 for DPB1. Because of strong linkage in the cohort, roughly five DR-DQ haplotypes were treated as single units for association and clustering. Across roughly 420 genotyped donors of the cohort, an average of 235,054 unique TCR beta nucleotide sequences per donor were sequenced, and 15% to 20% of those sequences were non-productive.

The library was produced with the immunoSEQ multiplex PCR assay. For the multiplex PCR, a mixture combining 60 forward primers for TCR Vbeta segments and 13 reverse primers for TCR Jbeta segments was used. The CDR3 region of rearranged TCR beta genes was amplified from genomic DNA by a multiplex PCR assay. The Illumina HiSeq System was used to sequence the amplified TCR beta libraries as 87-base-pair reads. The study's own analysis went as follows. In a later analysis, tens of millions of unique TCR beta chains were counted across the 666 repertoires, and roughly 9.9 million of these chains were shared by at least two donors. Raw reads were error-corrected and collapsed into unique sequences by a nearest-neighbor algorithm in which closely related sequences were merged to remove PCR and sequencing errors. To assign V, D and J gene segments, CDR3 sequences were aligned to IMGT reference sequences. For a sequence to be retained, a match of at least six nucleotides to both a V gene segment and a J gene segment was required. A rearrangement was called productive if the CDR3 had no stop codons and remained in frame with V and J, and every other rearrangement was called non-productive. CDR3 was defined according to IMGT convention as the region running from the second conserved V-encoded cysteine to the conserved J-encoded phenylalanine. Sequences without an unambiguous match to a single V gene segment were excluded from the earlier analysis of about 600 of the donors. An earlier analysis of fewer than 650 of the donors classified V segments as functional when productive rearrangements were above 56.7% and as segregating when the standard deviation between donors was above 5%. A statistical classification framework was developed to diagnose cytomegalovirus status using the catalog of TCR beta chain sequences. In a later analysis, V and J genes were assigned by comparing TCR nucleotide sequences against IMGT/GENE-DB human TR gene sequences. In a later analysis, CDR3 sequences and most-parsimonious VDJ recombination scenarios were assigned using the TCRdist pipeline. In a later analysis, each TCR beta chain was defined by its CDR3 amino acid sequence together with its V-gene family, and reads lacking a unique V-gene family were excluded. In a later analysis, several hundred highly shared, low-generation-probability nucleotide sequences were removed to address suspected cross-contamination and a sequencing artifact. A later analysis calculated a clonal expansion index for each public chain from normalized within-repertoire ranks of inferred template counts. In a later analysis, generation probabilities were computed using a VDJ recombination model fitted to out-of-frame rearrangements, and the results were checked against IGoR. In a later analysis, TCR-TCR, TCR-HLA and TCR-CMV co-occurrence was scored with hypergeometric tests, and a repertoire-size bias correction was applied to TCR pairs. To estimate false discovery rates, a later analysis permuted the HLA or CMV assignments 20 times. In a later analysis, co-occurring TCRs were grouped using DBSCAN, with TCRdist sequence similarity added in when clustering inside HLA-allele-positive subsets. Repertoires with fewer than 30,000 or more than 120,000 public chains were left out of co-occurrence clustering, as were about 5 repertoires with anomalous nucleotide sharing. Imported from immuneACCESS, the table was reduced by TCRdb to in-frame sequences with V and J called. These copies leave out some clones; in studies compared against another copy, an unresolved V gene accounts for under half, and the cause of the remainder is not known. That table supplies the V and J calls and clone size; D and trimming were determined from the DNA. In all, the sample holds 100,000 to 150,000 clones, and 70% to 75% of those were seen once. About 7.3% of the sample is taken by the ten largest.

The study at large found these results: The study gave a list of 150 to 200 TCR beta chains associated with cytomegalovirus. A cluster of highly shared sequence variants was judged likely to be a technical artifact of the sequencing pipeline. Across donors, most TCR sequences were observed very rarely, whereas some public TCRs were present in many individuals. A later genetic analysis reported fewer N-insertions in productive TCRs among donors in an Asian-associated ancestry cluster than the approximately 700-donor mean. This cohort had only TCR beta chains sequenced, and the lack of alpha or paired-chain data limited which features could be detected. A further reported finding was that TCR beta sequences accurately predicted the HLA-A and HLA-B alleles for most subjects in the first cohort. CMV serostatus was the only immune exposure information available for the cohort. In an earlier analysis of some 550 of the donors, most TCR beta V segments were observed in productive rearrangements about 90% or about 30% of the time, broadly matching IMGT annotations. A later analysis found that most CMV-associated TCR beta chains appeared HLA-restricted, with HLA associations seemingly driven largely by CMV exposure. V-gene and J-gene trimming of TCR beta chains was associated with a missense DCLRE1C variant in a later genetic analysis, and the association was replicated in an independent cohort. Some IMGT-functional V segments, including TRBV6-2 and TRBV6-3, could not be told apart with the 87-base-pair reads, so those segments were excluded. Three of the identified cytomegalovirus-associated TCR beta chains were confirmed in vitro to be specific for cytomegalovirus antigens. Cytomegalovirus status was reported to be diagnosed by the classifier with high specificity and sensitivity in both the original and validation cohorts. The authors suggested that the approach could potentially be extended to other disease states and immunological phenotypes. When HLA alleles, especially DR and DQ, strongly co-occurred, attributing TCR associations to individual alleles was difficult. In a later analysis, several top co-occurrence clusters were reported to appear linked to parvovirus B19, influenza, CMV and Epstein-Barr virus. HLA typing was unavailable for some donors at each locus, so association tests used only the typed subset. In a later analysis, HLA-associated TCR beta chains were found to be more clonally expanded and to have lower generation probabilities than equally common non-associated chains. Because counts were too low, roughly 18 rarely observed V segments, including chromosome 9 orphons, were left out of the earlier analysis of 587 of the donors. In a later analysis, about 17,000 TCR beta sequences were associated with specific HLA alleles at a false discovery rate of 0.05. Presence/absence analyses assumed roughly uniform sequencing depth across donors, an assumption that may not hold. In a later analysis, the rate of TCR association differed among HLA loci, with DRB1 alleles having the most associated TCRs and HLA-C alleles having the fewest. Correlated functional status among segregating V segments might be attributable to linkage disequilibrium, but an unknown experimental factor could not be ruled out.

In total, approximately 610 healthy bone marrow donors made up the cohort. All cohort members were sampled while nominally healthy, although unrecorded immune exposures were likely present. The donor tested CMV seronegative and was one of the 352 seronegative cohort members. Every donor gave a peripheral blood sample, and the peripheral blood mononuclear cells from that sample were used for TCR beta sequencing. The Qiagen DNeasy Blood Extraction Kit was used to extract genomic DNA from the blood cell samples. Turning to this clone: Its antigen specificity is not known. Per-base quality was not reported, and no clone a single base away is much larger than it.

Inclusive of the bounding cysteine and phenylalanine, the CDR3 is 14 residues long. The entry retains the CDR3 DNA only, 42 bases that are in frame from base 1. CDR1 ENHRY and CDR2 SYGVKD are derived from the germline V gene. The V end loses 8 bases and the J end loses 8 bases, and a stretch of 19 bases separates them. The sequencing sample was made of PBMCs. Rearrangement joined TRBV10-3 to TRBJ1-5; the D gene is perhaps TRBD1, on 6 matching bases. This receptor was taken from a male donor in good health and CMV-seronegative. The CDR3 in this case is CAIGGEAFMEPQHF. In nucleotide form, the sequence is TGTGCCATCGGGGGCGAGGCGTTTATGGAGCCCCAGCATTTT.